This entry is about one T cell receptor beta chain. This entry is derived from a study of blood T cell repertoires in COVID-19. Overall study: The United States, Italy and Spain supplied acute and convalescent COVID-19 samples. Nucleic acid was either cDNA or gDNA, and it came from T cells, B-cell-depleted T cells, or PBMCs.

Germline assignment: CDR1 SGHKS and CDR2 YYEKEE (reference sequence). The V end was cut by 0 bases, the J end by 4 bases, with 10 bases between. The CDR3 length is 14 residues. Authors' methods: Amplified reference gene primers provided the basis for estimating nucleated cell counts. TCRdb keeps only in-frame clones here, not all; method: immunoSEQ multiplex PCR. The D gene and trimming were derived from the DNA, and the V and J assignments and clone size from that table. The sample yields roughly 80,000 clones, about 85% seen once. The genes are TRBV5-5 and TRBJ1-2; tentative D call: TRBD1 (5 bases). The sample taken for sequencing was peripheral blood. The TCR originated in a man in his sixties with active or convalescent COVID-19. The CDR3 protein is CASSLEPGSYGYTF. The CDR3 DNA is TGTGCCAGCAGCTTGGAGCCAGGGTCCTATGGCTACACCTTC.